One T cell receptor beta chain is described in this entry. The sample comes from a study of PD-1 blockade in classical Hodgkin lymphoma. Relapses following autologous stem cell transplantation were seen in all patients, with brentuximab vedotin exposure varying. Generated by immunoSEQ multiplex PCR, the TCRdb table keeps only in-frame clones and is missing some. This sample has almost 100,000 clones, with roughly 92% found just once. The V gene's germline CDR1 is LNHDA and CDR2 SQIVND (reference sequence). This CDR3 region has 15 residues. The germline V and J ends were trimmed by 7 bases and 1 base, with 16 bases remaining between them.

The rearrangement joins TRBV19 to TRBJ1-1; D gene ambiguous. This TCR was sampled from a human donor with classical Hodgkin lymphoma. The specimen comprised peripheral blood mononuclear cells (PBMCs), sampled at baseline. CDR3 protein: CASKEKTDRNTEAFF. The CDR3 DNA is TGTGCCAGTAAAGAGAAAACAGATCGGAACACTGAAGCTTTCTTT.